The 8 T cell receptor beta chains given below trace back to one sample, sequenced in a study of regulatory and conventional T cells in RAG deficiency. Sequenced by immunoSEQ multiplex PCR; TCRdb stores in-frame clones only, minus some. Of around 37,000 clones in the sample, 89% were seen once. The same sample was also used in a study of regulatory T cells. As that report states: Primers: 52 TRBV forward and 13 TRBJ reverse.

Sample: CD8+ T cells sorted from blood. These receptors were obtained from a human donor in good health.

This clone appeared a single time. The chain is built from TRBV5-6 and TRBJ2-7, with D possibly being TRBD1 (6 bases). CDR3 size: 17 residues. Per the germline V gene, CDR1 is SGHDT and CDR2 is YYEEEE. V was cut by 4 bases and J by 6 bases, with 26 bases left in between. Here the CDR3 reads CASSPLIDVTGLSEQYF. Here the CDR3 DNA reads TGTGCCAGCAGCCCCCTCATAGACGTGACAGGTCTCTCCGAGCAGTACTTC.

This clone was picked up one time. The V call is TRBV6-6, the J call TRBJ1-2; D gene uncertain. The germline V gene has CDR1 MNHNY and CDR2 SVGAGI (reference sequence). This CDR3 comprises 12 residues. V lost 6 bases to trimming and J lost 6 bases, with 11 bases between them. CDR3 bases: TGTGCCAGCAGAAAAGACGGGGATGGCTACACCTTC. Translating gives CASRKDGDGYTF.

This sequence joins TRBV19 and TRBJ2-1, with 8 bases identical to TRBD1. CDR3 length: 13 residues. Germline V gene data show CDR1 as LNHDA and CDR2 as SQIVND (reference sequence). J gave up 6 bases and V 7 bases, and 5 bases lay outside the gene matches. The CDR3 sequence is CASTTGATNEQFF. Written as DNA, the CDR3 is TGTGCCAGTACGACAGGGGCGACCAATGAGCAGTTCTTC.

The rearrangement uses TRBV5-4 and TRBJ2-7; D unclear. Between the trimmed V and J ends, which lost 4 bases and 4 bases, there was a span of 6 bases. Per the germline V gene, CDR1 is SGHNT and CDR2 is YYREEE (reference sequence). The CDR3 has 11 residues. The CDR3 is CASSRRYEQYF. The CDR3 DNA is TGTGCCAGCAGCCGGCGATACGAGCAGTACTTC.

This CDR3 is CASSPAQSSYNSPLHF. CDR3 sequence (DNA): TGCGCCAGCAGTCCCGCCCAGAGCTCCTATAATTCACCCCTCCACTTT. V and J are TRBV5-1 and TRBJ1-6; D gene ambiguous. The CDR3 totals 16 residues. The V and J ends lost 5 bases and 0 bases respectively, with 12 bases between them. The germline gives CDR1 SGHRS, CDR2 YFSETQ.

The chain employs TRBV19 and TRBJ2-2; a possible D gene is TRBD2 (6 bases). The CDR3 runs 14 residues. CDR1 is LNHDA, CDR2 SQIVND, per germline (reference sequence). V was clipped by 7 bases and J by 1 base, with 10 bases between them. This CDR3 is CASNMGGNTGELFF. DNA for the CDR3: TGTGCCAGTAACATGGGAGGGAACACCGGGGAGCTGTTTTTT. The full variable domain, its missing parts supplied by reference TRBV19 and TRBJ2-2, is DGGITQSPKYLFRKEGQNVTLSCEQNLNHDAMYWYRQDPGQGLRLIYYSQIVNDFQKGDIAEGYSVSREKKESFPLTVTSAQKNPTAFYLCASNMGGNTGELFFGEGSRLTVL.

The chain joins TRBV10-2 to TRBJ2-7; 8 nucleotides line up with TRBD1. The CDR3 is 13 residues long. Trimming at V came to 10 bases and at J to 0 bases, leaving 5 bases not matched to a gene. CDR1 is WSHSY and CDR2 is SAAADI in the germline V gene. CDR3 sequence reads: CATLGQDSYEQYF. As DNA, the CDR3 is TGCGCCACCCTGGGACAGGACTCCTACGAGCAGTACTTC.

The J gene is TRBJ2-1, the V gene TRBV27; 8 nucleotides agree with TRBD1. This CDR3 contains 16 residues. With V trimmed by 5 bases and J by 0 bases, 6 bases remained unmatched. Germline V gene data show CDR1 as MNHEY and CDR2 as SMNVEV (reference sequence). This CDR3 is CASSTGQGISYNEQFF. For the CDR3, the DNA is TGTGCCAGCAGTACCGGACAGGGAATCTCCTACAATGAGCAGTTCTTC.